One TCR beta chain is described in this entry. This sample stems from a study of CD8 T cells in Susac syndrome. The V gene's germline CDR1 is KGHDR and CDR2 SFDVKD. V trimming: 7 bases; J trimming: 2 bases; junction bases outside the gene matches: 15. The CDR3 length is 18 residues. Reverse transcription of about 0.5 to 1 ug RNA was carried out with random hexamers. TCRdb re-called the immunoSEQ multiplex PCR reads with MiXCR, one entry per CDR3 protein. The data contain 95,000 to 150,000 distinct CDR3 sequences, around 96% of them singletons. The study sequenced TCR beta in blood CD8+ and CD4+ T cells.

This clonotype originated in a human donor with Susac syndrome. V usage is TRBV24-1 and J usage is TRBJ2-3, with 9 bases matching TRBD1. The sequenced material came from CD4+ T cells from PBMCs. CDR3 sequence: CATSLPPTGGGYTDTQYF. For the CDR3, the DNA is TGTGCCACCAGCTTACCCCCGACAGGGGGGGGATACACAGATACGCAGTATTTT.